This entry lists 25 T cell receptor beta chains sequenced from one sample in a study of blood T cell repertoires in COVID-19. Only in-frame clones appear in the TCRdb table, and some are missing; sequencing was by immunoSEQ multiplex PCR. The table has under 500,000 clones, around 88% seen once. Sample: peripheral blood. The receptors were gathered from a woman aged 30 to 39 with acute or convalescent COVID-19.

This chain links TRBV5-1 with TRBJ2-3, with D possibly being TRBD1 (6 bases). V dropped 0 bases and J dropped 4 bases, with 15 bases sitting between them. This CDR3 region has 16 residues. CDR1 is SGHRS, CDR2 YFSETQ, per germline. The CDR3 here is CASSLEASTGSDTQYF. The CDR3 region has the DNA TGCGCCAGCAGCTTGGAAGCTTCAACAGGGTCAGATACGCAGTATTTT.

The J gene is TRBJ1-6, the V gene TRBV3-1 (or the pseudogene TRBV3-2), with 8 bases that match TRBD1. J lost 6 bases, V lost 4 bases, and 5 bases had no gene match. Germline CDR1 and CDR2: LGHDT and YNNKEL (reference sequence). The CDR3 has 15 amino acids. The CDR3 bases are TGTGCCAGCAGCCGCACCGGGACAGGTAATTCACCCCTCCACTTT. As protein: CASSRTGTGNSPLHF.

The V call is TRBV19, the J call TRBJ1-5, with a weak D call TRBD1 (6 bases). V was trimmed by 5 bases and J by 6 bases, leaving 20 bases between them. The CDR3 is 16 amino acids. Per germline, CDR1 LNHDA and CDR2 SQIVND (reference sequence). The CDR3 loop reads CASSSGWDTRAQPQHF. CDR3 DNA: TGTGCCAGTAGTTCCGGTTGGGACACGAGGGCTCAGCCCCAGCATTTT.

The CDR3 region has the DNA TGCGCCAGCAGCTTGAGGGACAGGAACCTAGGCTACACCTTC. It encodes CASSLRDRNLGYTF. The genes are TRBV5-1 and TRBJ1-2; 8 positions match TRBD1. The CDR3 is 14 amino acids. CDR1 and CDR2 (germline): SGHRS, YFSETQ. The V segment lost 1 base and the J segment 8 bases; nucleotides outside the gene matches: 7.

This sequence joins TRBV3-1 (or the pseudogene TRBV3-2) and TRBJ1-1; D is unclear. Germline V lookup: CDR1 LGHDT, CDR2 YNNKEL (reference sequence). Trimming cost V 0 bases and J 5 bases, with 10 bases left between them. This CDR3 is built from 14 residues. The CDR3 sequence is CASSQDFTMTEAFF. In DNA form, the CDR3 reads TGTGCCAGCAGCCAAGATTTTACAATGACTGAAGCTTTCTTT.

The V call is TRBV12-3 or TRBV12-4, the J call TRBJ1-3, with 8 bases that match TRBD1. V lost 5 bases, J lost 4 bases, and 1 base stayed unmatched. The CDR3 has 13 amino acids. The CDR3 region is CASSGDRGNTIYF. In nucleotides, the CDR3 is TGTGCCAGCAGTGGGGACAGGGGAAACACCATATATTTT.

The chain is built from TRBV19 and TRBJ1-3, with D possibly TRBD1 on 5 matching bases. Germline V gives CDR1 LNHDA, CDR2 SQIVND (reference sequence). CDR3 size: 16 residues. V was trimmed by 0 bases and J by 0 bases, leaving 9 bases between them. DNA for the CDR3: TGTGCCAGTAGTATAGAAAACAGGATCTCTGGAAACACCATATATTTT. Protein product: CASSIENRISGNTIYF.

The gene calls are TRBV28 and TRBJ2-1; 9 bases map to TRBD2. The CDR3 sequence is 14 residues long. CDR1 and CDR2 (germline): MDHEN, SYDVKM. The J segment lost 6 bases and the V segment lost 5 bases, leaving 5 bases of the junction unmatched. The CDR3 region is CASSAAGGRNEQFF. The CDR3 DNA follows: TGTGCCAGCAGTGCCGCGGGGGGGCGCAATGAGCAGTTCTTC. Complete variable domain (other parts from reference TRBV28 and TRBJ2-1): DVKVTQSSRYLVKRTGEKVFLECVQDMDHENMFWYRQDPGLGLRLIYFSYDVKMKEKGDIPEGYSVSREKKERFSLILESASTNQTSMYLCASSAAGGRNEQFFGPGTRLTVL.

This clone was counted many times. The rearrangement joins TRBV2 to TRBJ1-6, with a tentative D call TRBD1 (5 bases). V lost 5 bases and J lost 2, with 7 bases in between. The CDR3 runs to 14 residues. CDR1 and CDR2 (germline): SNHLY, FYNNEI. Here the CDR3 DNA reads TGTGCCAGCAGTCAACAGGCCTATAATTCACCCCTCCACTTT. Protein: CASSQQAYNSPLHF.

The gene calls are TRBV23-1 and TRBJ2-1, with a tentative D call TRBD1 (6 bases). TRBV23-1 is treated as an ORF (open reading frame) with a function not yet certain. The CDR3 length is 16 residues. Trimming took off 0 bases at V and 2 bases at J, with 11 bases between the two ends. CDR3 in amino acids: CASSQSGQLPYNEQFF. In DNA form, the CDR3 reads TGCGCCAGCAGTCAATCCGGACAGCTACCCTACAATGAGCAGTTCTTC.

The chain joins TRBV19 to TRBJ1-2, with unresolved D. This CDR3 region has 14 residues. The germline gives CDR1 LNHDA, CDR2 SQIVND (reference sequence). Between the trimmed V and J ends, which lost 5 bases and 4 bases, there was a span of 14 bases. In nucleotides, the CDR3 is TGTGCCAGTAGTTACTCGCATAGTAGCTATGGCTACACCTTC. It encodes CASSYSHSSYGYTF.

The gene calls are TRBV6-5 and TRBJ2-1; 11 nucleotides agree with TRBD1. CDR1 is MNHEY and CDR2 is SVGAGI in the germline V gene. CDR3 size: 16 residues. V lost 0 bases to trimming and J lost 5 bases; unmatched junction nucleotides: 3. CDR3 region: CASSYSGTGGNNEQFF. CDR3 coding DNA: TGTGCCAGCAGTTACTCCGGGACAGGGGGTAACAATGAGCAGTTCTTC.

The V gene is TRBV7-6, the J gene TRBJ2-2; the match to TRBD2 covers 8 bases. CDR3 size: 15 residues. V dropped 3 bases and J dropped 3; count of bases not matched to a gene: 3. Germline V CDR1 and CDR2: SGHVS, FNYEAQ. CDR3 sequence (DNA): TGTGCCAGCAGCTTCGCGGGGGGTTACACCGGGGAGCTGTTTTTT. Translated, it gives CASSFAGGYTGELFF.

CDR3 loop: CASRKTGNTEAFF. CDR3 nucleotides: TGTGCCAGCCGCAAGACAGGGAACACTGAAGCTTTCTTT. The V and J genes are TRBV28 and TRBJ1-1, with D possibly matching TRBD1 (6 bases). This CDR3 has 13 residues. Trimming took off 8 bases at V and 1 base at J, with 11 bases between the two ends. Germline values: CDR1 MDHEN, CDR2 SYDVKM.

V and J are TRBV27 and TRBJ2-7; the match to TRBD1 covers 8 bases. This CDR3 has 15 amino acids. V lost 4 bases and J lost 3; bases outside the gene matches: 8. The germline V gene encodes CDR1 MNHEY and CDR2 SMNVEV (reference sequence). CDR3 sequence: CASSSPDRGIYEQYF. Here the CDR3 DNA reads TGTGCCAGCAGTTCACCCGACAGGGGTATCTACGAGCAGTACTTC.

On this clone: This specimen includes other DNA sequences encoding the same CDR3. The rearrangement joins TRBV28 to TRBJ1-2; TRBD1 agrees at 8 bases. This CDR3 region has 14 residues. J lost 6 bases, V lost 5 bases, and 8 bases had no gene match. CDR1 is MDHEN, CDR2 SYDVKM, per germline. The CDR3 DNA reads TGTGCCAGCAGTCGTGACAGGGGCGTGGATGGCTACACCTTC. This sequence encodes CASSRDRGVDGYTF.

CDR3 bases: TGTGCCTGGACGTCAGGACTAGAAGTGTACGAGCAGTACTTC. Translation: CAWTSGLEVYEQYF. The rearrangement links TRBV30 to TRBJ2-7, with 7 bases fitting TRBD2. In germline, CDR1 is GTSNPN, CDR2 SVGIG (reference sequence). Germline trimming cut 4 bases from V and 4 bases from J; bases unmatched to any gene: 10. CDR3 length: 14 amino acids.

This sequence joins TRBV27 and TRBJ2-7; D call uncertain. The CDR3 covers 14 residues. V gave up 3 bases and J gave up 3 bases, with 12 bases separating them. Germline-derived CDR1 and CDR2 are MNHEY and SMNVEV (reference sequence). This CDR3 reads CASSLFYGHYEQYF. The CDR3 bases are TGTGCCAGCAGTTTGTTCTACGGTCACTACGAGCAGTACTTC.

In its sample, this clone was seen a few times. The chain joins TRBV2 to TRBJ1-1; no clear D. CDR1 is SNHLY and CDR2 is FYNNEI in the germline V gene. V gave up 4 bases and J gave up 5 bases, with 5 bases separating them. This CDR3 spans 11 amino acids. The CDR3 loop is CASSALTEAFF. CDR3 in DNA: TGTGCCAGCAGTGCCCTGACTGAAGCTTTCTTT. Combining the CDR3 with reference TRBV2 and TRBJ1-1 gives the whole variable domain EPEVTQTPSHQVTQMGQEVILRCVPISNHLYFYWYRQILGQKVEFLVSFYNNEISEKSEIFDDQFSVERPDGSNFTLKIRSTKLEDSAMYFCASSALTEAFFGQGTRLTVV.

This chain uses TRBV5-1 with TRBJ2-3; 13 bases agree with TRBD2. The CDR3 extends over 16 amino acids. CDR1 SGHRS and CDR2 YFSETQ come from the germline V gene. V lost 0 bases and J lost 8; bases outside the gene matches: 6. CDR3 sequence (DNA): TGCGCCAGCAGCTTGGCGGGGACTAGCGGGGAAGGTACGCAGTATTTT. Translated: CASSLAGTSGEGTQYF.

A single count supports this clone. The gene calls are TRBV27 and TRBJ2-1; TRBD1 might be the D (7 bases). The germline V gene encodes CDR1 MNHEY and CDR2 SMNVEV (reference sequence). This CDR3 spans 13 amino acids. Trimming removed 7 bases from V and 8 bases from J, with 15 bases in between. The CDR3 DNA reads TGTGCCAGCAAAAAGGGGGCGGGATATGAGCAGTTCTTC. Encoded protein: CASKKGAGYEQFF.

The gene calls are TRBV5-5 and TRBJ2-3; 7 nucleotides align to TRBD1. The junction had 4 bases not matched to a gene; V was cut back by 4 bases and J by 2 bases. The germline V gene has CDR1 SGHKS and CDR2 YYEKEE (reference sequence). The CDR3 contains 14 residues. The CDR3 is CASSDTGVTDTQYF. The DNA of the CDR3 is TGTGCCAGCAGCGACACAGGGGTCACAGATACGCAGTATTTT. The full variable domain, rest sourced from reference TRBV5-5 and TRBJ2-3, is DAGVTQSPTHLIKTRGQQVTLRCSPISGHKSVSWYQQVLGQGPQFIFQYYEKEERGRGNFPDRFSARQFPNYSSELNVNALLLGDSALYLCASSDTGVTDTQYFGPGTRLTVL.

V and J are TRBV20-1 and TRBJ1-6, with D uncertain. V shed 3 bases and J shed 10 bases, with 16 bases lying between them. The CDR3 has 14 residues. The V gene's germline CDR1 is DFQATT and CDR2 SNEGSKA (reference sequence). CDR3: CSASTNRPSSPLHF. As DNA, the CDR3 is TGCAGTGCTAGTACGAACAGACCCAGCTCACCCCTCCACTTT.

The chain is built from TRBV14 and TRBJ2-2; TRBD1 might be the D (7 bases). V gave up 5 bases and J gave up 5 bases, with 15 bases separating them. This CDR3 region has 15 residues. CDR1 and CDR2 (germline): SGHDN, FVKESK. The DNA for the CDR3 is TGTGCCAGCAGCAAAGGAGGGGGCCGAACCGGGGAGCTGTTTTTT. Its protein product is CASSKGGGRTGELFF.

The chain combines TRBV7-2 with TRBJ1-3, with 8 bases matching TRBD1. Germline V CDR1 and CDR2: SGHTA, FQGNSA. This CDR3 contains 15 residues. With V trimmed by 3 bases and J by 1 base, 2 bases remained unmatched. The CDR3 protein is CASSFGQGSGNTIYF. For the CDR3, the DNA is TGTGCCAGCAGCTTCGGACAGGGTTCTGGAAACACCATATATTTT.